This T cell receptor beta chain derives from a study of blood T cell repertoires in COVID-19 (dated by TCRdb to about 2020). At the level of the whole study: Samples from collaborators originated in the United States, Italy and Spain and spanned both the acute and convalescent phases of COVID-19. A de-identified subject ID, COVID-19 status, age in years and sex were almost always included in the sample metadata. The repertoires were released in a freely available public database meant as a resource for research on the immune response to SARS-CoV-2. Where available, HLA class I and class II types were obtained from metadata supplied by the sample provider rather than from assay-based typing. Samples were obtained from the ongoing ImmuneRACE study (first 160 participants) and from 950 to 1,500 subjects provided by 6 global collaborators. The prospective study material was composed of cDNA or gDNA derived from T cells, B-cell-depleted T cells, or PBMCs. The dataset comprised deeply sampled blood TCRbeta repertoires from subjects exposed to, actively infected with, or recovered from COVID-19. Points the paper makes about the study in general: Clinical and demographic metadata were provided uncurated, with the amount varying by source and participant.

In regard to this clone: Its specific antigen is unknown. No much larger clonotype is one base removed from it; base qualities were not supplied.

Collaborating institutions collected whole blood in K2EDTA tubes following their own protocols. Collaborator samples were shipped for TCRbeta analysis as frozen whole blood, isolated PBMCs, or DNA extracted from either sample type. TCRbeta CDR3 regions were amplified from genomic DNA by means of the immunoSEQ Assay, a bias-controlled multiplex PCR. The paper's processing steps were these. The number of nucleated cells in each sample was estimated by amplification of reference gene primers within the assay. To quantify the absolute abundance of each unique TCRbeta CDR3 rearrangement, sequence reads were collapsed and filtered. For each sample, productive Simpson clonality was calculated as the square root of Simpson's diversity index across productive rearrangements. This immuneACCESS table, as held by TCRdb, lists in-frame sequences with V and J called but not all clones. Of the missing ones, under half trace to an unresolved V gene in checked studies; the others have no known cause. That table gives V, J and clone size, and the DNA gave D and trimming. In all, the sample holds 90,000 to 150,000 clones, and around 90% of those were seen once. The top ten clones comprise about 1% of the sample.

This clonotype was sampled from a woman between 45 and 65 years old with active or convalescent COVID-19. Sequenced material: peripheral blood.

The nucleotide sequence is given as TGTGCCAGCAGTTTATCGGGGGGCTCTGGAAACACCATATATTTT. Its translation is CASSLSGGSGNTIYF. The rearrangement joined TRBV28 to TRBJ1-3; tentative D gene TRBD1, with 5 bases matching. As encoded in the germline V gene, CDR1 is MDHEN while CDR2 is SYDVKM. From cysteine to phenylalanine, the CDR3 is 15 amino acids long. Only the CDR3 portion is preserved as DNA: 45 bases, with reading frame beginning at the first base. V gives up 1 base and J gives up 0 bases, and the segment between their germline ends measures 7 bases.